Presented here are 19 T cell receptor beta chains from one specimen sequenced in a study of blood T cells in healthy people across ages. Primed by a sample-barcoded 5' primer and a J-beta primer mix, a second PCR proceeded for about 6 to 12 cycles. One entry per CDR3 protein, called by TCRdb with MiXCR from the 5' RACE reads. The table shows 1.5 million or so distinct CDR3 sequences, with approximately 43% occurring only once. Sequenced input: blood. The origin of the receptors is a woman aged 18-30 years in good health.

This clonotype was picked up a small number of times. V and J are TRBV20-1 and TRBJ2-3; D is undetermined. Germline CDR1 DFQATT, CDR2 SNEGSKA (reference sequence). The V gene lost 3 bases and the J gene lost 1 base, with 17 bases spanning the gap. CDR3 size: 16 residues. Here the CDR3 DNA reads TGCAGTGCTAGCCAACCCCTAGAGAGGCGCACAGATACGCAGTATTTT. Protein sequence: CSASQPLERRTDTQYF.

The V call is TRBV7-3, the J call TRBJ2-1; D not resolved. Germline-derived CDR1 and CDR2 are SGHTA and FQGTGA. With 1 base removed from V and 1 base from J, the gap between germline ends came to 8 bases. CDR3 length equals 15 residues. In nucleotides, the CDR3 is TGTGCCAGCAGCTTAAGTCAGAGGTCCTACAATGAGCAGTTCTTC. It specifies CASSLSQRSYNEQFF.

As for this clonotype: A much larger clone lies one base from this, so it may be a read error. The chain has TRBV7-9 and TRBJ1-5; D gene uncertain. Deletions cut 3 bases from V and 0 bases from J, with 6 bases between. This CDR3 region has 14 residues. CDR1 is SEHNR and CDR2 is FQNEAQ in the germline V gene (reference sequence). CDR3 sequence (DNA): TGTGCCAGCAGCTTCCAGGATAGCAATCAGCCCCAGCATTTT. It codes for CASSFQDSNQPQHF. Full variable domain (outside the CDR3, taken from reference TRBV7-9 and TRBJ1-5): DTGVSQNPRHKITKRGQNVTFRCDPISEHNRLYWYRQTLGQGPEFLTYFQNEAQLEKSRLLSDRFSAERPKGSFSTLEIQRTEQGDSAMYLCASSFQDSNQPQHFGDGTRLSIL.

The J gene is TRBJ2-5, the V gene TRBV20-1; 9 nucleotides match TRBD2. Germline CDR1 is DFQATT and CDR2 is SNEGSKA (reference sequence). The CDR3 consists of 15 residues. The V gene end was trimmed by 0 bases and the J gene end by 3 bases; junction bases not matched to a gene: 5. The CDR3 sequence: CSARDGASGEETQYF. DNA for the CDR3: TGCAGTGCTAGAGATGGCGCTAGCGGGGAAGAGACCCAGTACTTC.

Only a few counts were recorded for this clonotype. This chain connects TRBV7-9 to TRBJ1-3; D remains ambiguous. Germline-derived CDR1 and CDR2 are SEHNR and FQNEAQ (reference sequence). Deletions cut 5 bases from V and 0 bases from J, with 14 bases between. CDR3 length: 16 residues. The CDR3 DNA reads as TGTGCCAGCAGCGGTAAGACGAGATCCTCTGGAAACACCATATATTTT. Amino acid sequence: CASSGKTRSSGNTIYF.

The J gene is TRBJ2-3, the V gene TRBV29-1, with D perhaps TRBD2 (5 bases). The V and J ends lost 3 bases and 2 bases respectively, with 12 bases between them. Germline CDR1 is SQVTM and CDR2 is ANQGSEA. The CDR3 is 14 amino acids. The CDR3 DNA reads TGCAGCGTTGACGTAGCGCAGCCCACAGATACGCAGTATTTT. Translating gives CSVDVAQPTDTQYF.

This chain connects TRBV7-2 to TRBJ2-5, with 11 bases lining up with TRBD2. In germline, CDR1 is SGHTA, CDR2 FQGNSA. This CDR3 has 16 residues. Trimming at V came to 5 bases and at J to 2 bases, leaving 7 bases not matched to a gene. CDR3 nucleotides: TGTGCCAGCAGCCCAACTAGCGGGGGCGGACAAGAGACCCAGTACTTC. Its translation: CASSPTSGGGQETQYF. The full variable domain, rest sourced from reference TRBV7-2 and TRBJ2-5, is GAGVSQSPSNKVTEKGKDVELRCDPISGHTALYWYRQSLGQGLEFLIYFQGNSAPDKSGLPSDRFSAERTGGSVSTLTIQRTQQEDSAVYLCASSPTSGGGQETQYFGPGTRLLVL.

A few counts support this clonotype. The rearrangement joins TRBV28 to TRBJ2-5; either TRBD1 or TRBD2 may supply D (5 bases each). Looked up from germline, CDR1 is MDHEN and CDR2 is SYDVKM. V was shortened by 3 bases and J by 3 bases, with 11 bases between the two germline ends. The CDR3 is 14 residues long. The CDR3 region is CASSFQGPEETQYF. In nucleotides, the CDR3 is TGTGCCAGCAGTTTCCAGGGACCCGAAGAGACCCAGTACTTC.

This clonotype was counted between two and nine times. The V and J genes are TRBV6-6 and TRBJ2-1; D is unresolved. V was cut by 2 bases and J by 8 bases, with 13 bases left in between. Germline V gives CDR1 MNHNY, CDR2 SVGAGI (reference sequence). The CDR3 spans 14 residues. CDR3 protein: CASSYGLTEYEQFF. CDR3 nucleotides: TGTGCCAGCAGTTACGGCCTCACGGAATATGAGCAGTTCTTC.

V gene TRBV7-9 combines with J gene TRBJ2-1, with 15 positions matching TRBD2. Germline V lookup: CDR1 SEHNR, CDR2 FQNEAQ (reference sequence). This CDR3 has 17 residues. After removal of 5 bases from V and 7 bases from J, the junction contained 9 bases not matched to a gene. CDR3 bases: TGTGCCAGCAGCGCCTCTGCCGGGACTAGCGGGAGGAATGAGCAGTTCTTC. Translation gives CASSASAGTSGRNEQFF.

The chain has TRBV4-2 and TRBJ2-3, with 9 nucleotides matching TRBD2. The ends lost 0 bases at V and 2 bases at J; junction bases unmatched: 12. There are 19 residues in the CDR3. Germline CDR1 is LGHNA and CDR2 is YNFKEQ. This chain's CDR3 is CASSQDYSGGTLDTDTQYF. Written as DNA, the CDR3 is TGTGCCAGCAGCCAAGATTACAGCGGGGGGACCCTTGACACAGATACGCAGTATTTT.

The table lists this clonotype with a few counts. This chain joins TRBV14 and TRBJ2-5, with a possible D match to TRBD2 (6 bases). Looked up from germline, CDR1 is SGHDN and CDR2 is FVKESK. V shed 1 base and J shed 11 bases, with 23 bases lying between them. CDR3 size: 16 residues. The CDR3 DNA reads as TGTGCCAGCAGCCAAGGTCCCCTGACTAGTTCAAGTGAGCAGTACTTC. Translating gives CASSQGPLTSSSEQYF. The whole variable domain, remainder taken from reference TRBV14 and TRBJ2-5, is EAGVTQFPSHSVIEKGQTVTLRCDPISGHDNLYWYRRVMGKEIKFLLHFVKESKQDESGMPNNRFLAERTGGTYSTLKVQPAELEDSGVYFCASSQGPLTSSSEQYFGPGTRLLVL.

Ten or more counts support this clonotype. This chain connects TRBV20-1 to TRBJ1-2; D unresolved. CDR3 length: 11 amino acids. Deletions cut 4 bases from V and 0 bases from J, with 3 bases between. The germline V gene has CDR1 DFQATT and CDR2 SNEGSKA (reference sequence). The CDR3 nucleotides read TGCAGTGCTAACACTAACTATGGCTACACCTTC. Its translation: CSANTNYGYTF.

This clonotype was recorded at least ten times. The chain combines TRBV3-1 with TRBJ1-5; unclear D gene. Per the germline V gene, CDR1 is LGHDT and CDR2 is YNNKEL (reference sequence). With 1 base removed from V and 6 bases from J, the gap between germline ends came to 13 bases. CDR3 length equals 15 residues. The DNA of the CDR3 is TGTGCCAGCAGCCAAGGGCTGGGCCCAAGTCAGCCCCAGCATTTT. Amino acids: CASSQGLGPSQPQHF.

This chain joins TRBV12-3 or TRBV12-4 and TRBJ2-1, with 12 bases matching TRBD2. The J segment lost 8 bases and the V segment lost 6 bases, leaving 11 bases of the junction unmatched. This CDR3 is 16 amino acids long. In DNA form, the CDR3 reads TGTGCCAGCAGCCCCCGACTAGCGGGAGATGCTTATGAGCAGTTCTTC. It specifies CASSPRLAGDAYEQFF.

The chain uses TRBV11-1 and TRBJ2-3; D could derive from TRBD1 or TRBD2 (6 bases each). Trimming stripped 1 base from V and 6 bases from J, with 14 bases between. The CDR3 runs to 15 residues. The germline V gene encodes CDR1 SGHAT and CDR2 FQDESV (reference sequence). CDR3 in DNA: TGTGCCAGCAGCTTAGTTAGGGGGGATTTGGATACGCAGTATTTT. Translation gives CASSLVRGDLDTQYF.

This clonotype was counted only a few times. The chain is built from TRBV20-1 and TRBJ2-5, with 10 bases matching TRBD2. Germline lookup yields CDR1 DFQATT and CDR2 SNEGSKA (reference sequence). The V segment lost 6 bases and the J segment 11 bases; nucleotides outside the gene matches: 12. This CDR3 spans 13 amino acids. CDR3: CSAPTSGRNEQYF. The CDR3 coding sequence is TGCAGTGCGCCGACTAGCGGGCGCAATGAGCAGTACTTC.

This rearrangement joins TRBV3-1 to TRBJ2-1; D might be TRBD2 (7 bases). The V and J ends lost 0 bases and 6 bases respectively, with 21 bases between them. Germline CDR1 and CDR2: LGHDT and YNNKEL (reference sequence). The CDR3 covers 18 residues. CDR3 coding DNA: TGTGCCAGCAGCCAAGATCTGGAGGGGGGGCCATCGGGCAATGAGCAGTTCTTC. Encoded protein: CASSQDLEGGPSGNEQFF.

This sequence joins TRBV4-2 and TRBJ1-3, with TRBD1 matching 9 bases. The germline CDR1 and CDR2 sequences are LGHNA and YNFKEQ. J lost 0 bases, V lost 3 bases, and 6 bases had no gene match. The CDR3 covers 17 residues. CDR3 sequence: CASSHLGQGDSGNTIYF. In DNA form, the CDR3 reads TGTGCCAGCAGCCACCTGGGACAGGGAGACTCTGGAAACACCATATATTTT.